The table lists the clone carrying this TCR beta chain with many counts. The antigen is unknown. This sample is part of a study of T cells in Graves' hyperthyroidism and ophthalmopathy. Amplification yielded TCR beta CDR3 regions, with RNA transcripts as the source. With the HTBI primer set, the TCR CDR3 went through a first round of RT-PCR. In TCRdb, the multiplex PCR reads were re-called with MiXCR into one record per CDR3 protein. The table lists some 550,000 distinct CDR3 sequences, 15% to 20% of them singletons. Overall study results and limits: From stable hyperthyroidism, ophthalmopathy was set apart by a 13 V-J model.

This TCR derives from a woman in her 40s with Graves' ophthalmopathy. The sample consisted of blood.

The CDR3 DNA follows: TGTGCCAGCATGCGAAGCCGCCAAGAGACCCAGTACTTC. Translating it yields CASMRSRQETQYF. V usage is TRBV2 and J usage is TRBJ2-5; no firm D call. The CDR3 runs to 13 residues. Germline loops: CDR1 SNHLY, CDR2 FYNNEI. V dropped 7 bases and J dropped 1 base, with 10 bases sitting between them.